The 27 T cell receptor beta chains below all came from one sample that was sequenced in a study of tumor and adjacent non-tumor tissue in lung cancer. No cell sorting was done before RNA was extracted from the tissue. This non-tumor lung sample came from over 3 cm beyond the tumor edge. A modified ARM-PCR protocol with three rounds of nested PCR amplified TCRbeta. In TCRdb, the multiplex PCR reads were re-called with MiXCR into one record per CDR3 protein. In the table there are under 85,000 distinct CDR3 sequences, about 80% of which are singletons. The specimen sequenced was distant non-tumor lung tissue. Source of these receptors: a man in his 70s with non-small cell lung cancer.

The rearrangement uses TRBV6-1 and TRBJ1-2, with D perhaps TRBD1 (5 bases). CDR1 is MNHNS, CDR2 SASEGT, per germline. Trimming pared 10 bases from V and 5 bases from J, leaving 23 bases between. This CDR3 comprises 15 residues. The DNA for the CDR3 is TGTGCCAACACTCCAAGCGCCGGAACAGGATATGGCTACACCTTC. Its protein is CANTPSAGTGYGYTF.

Note on this clonotype: As the CDR3 is not closed by the conserved phenylalanine or tryptophan, this likely results from a read error. V usage is TRBV4-1 and J usage is TRBJ2-2; TRBD2 matches at 11 bases. CDR1 and CDR2 from the germline V gene are MGHRA and YSYEKL. The CDR3 is made up of 20 amino acids. CDR3 coding DNA: TGCACCAGCAGAGCAAGAGGGTCTAGCGGGGGGCCGCGGGGAATCGGGGAGCTGTTTTAT. Translation: CTSRARGSSGGPRGIGELFY.

The chain couples TRBV6-2 or TRBV6-3 to TRBJ2-5, with TRBD1 identical over 9 bases. CDR3 length equals 15 residues. Per germline, CDR1 MNHEY and CDR2 SVGEGT. The V segment lost 8 bases and the J segment 2 bases; nucleotides outside the gene matches: 9. For the CDR3, the DNA is TGTGCCAGCGACCACGGGACAGGGAATCAAGAGACCCAGTACTTC. Amino acids: CASDHGTGNQETQYF.

This clonotype was counted a single time. A junction boundary mismatches the germline segment, possibly from a read error. V is TRBV6-2 or TRBV6-3 and J is TRBJ2-7; 11 bases agree with TRBD2. CDR1 MNHEY and CDR2 SVGEGT come from the germline V gene. This CDR3 is 13 amino acids long. This CDR3 is CTSRNSGRDEQYF. DNA of the CDR3: TGTACCAGTCGGAATAGCGGGAGGGACGAGCAGTACTTC.

The J gene is TRBJ2-5, the V gene TRBV30; 9 bases agree with TRBD1. Germline assignment: CDR1 GTSNPN and CDR2 SVGIG (reference sequence). CDR3 size: 14 residues. Trimming removed 5 bases from V and 4 bases from J; junction bases left unmatched: 8. The CDR3 DNA reads TGTGCCTGGGGGGGACAGGGATTAGGAGAGACCCAGTACTTC. This codes for CAWGGQGLGETQYF. Full variable domain (remainder filled in from reference TRBV30 and TRBJ2-5): SQTIHQWPATLVQPVGSPLSLECTVEGTSNPNLYWYRQAAGRGLQLLFYSVGIGQISSEVPQNLSASRPQDRQFILSSKKLLLSDSGFYLCAWGGQGLGETQYFGPGTRLLVL.

With regard to this clonotype: One junction end disagrees with the germline gene, perhaps due to a read error. V usage is TRBV29-1 and J usage is TRBJ2-2, with unresolved D. The CDR3 has 13 amino acids. In germline, CDR1 is SQVTM, CDR2 ANQGSEA. The CDR3 DNA reads as TGCAGCGTAACATGGGCGAACATCGGGGAGCTGTTTTTT. Amino acid sequence: CSVTWANIGELFF.

In regard to this clonotype: One end of the junction does not line up with germline, which may come from a read error. V is TRBV6-2 or TRBV6-3 and J is TRBJ2-5, with 9 bases fitting TRBD1. The CDR3 is made up of 16 amino acids. The V gene's germline CDR1 is MNHEY and CDR2 SVGEGT. CDR3 protein: CASSPSGQGIRETQYF. CDR3 nucleotides: TGTGCCAGCAGTCCCAGTGGACAGGGGATTCGGGAGACACAGTACTTC.

As concerns this clonotype: At one end, the junction sequence differs from germline, possibly due to a read error. The genes are TRBV20-1 and TRBJ2-7; D is unresolved. This CDR3 region has 15 residues. Germline V gene data show CDR1 as DFQATT and CDR2 as SNEGSKA (reference sequence). This CDR3 is CCARDPWQNNYEQYF. The DNA for the CDR3 is TGCTGTGCTAGAGATCCATGGCAGAATAACTACGAGCAGTACTTC.

J is TRBJ2-3 and V is TRBV11-1; 7 bases align to TRBD1. The CDR3 loop spans 16 amino acids. Germline-derived CDR1 and CDR2 are SGHAT and FQDESV (reference sequence). V lost 0 bases to trimming and J lost 5 bases; unmatched junction nucleotides: 8. The CDR3 DNA reads as TGTGCCAGCAGCTTAGCGCGGACAGGCTCTGGAGATACGCAGTATTTT. Translating it yields CASSLARTGSGDTQYF.

V and J are TRBV5-1 and TRBJ2-5; D assignment may be TRBD1 or TRBD2 (5 bases each). Germline CDR1 reads SGHRS; CDR2 reads YFSETQ. Trimming cost V 5 bases and J 4 bases, with 27 bases left between them. The CDR3 length is 18 residues. For the CDR3, the DNA is TGCGCCAGCAGTTTGTTGAGTTTGGTAGTTTCTGGGGGAGAGACCCAGTACTTC. This codes for CASSLLSLVVSGGETQYF.

The rearrangement uses TRBV5-4 and TRBJ2-5; D possibly corresponds to TRBD1 (7 bases). Germline CDR1 is SGHNT and CDR2 is YYREEE (reference sequence). Trimming left V 8 bases short and J 0 bases short, with 17 bases between. This CDR3 spans 15 amino acids. CDR3 amino acids: CASGWQGGNQETQYF. In nucleotides, the CDR3 is TGTGCCAGTGGCTGGCAGGGGGGTAACCAAGAGACCCAGTACTTC.

There are many counts of this clonotype. The chain links TRBV29-1 to TRBJ2-1; TRBD1 matches at 7 bases. CDR1 SQVTM and CDR2 ANQGSEA come from the germline V gene. With 8 bases clipped from V and 3 bases from J, the junction kept 4 bases outside the gene matches. The CDR3 has 12 residues. CDR3 sequence reads: CSKGTDYNEQFF. CDR3 in DNA: TGCAGCAAAGGGACAGACTACAATGAGCAGTTCTTC.

This rearrangement joins TRBV11-2 to TRBJ2-3; 8 positions agree with TRBD2. The germline CDR1 and CDR2 sequences are SGHAT and FQNNGV. The ends lost 5 bases at V and 5 bases at J; junction bases unmatched: 9. The CDR3 spans 15 residues. CDR3 region: CASSLVTSGRDTQYF. CDR3 DNA: TGTGCCAGCAGCCTAGTTACTAGCGGCAGAGATACGCAGTATTTT.

In regard to this clonotype: Likely a read error: the CDR3 ends without its conserved phenylalanine or tryptophan. The limits of the CDR3 on the DNA are not certain, so only TCRdb's listed CDR3 is given. The chain joins TRBV11-2 to TRBJ1-2. The V gene's germline CDR1 is SGHAT and CDR2 FQNNGV. Counting both end residues, the CDR3 totals 12 amino acids. The CDR3 is CASSQGLYGYTL.

To note about this clonotype: A junction boundary mismatches the germline segment, possibly from a read error. The CDR3: CARSFGTDATRAGIAYEQYF. The CDR3 nucleotides are TGTGCCAGGAGTTTCGGTACCGACGCCACGAGAGCAGGGATCGCCTACGAGCAGTATTTC. J is TRBJ2-7 and V is TRBV28, with a tentative D call TRBD1 (5 bases). There are 20 residues in the CDR3. Germline assignment: CDR1 MDHEN and CDR2 SYDVKM.

Concerning this clonotype itself: The final CDR3 position lacks the conserved phenylalanine or tryptophan, pointing to a likely read error. The CDR3 is CASSPTWGSQPQHL. The CDR3 DNA follows: TGTGCCAGCAGTCCGACATGGGGCAGTCAGCCCCAGCATTTG. The genes are TRBV12-3 or TRBV12-4 and TRBJ1-5; tentatively, D is TRBD1 (5 bases). There are 14 residues in the CDR3. Trimming shortened V by 5 bases and J by 6 bases, and 14 bases separated the two germline ends.

The J gene is TRBJ2-7, the V gene TRBV29-1; no reliable D call. Germline-derived CDR1 and CDR2 are SQVTM and ANQGSEA. V was clipped by 4 bases and J by 6 bases, with 19 bases between them. The CDR3 totals 14 residues. CDR3 in amino acids: CSVGGYGSYCEQYF. The CDR3 coding sequence is TGCAGCGTTGGTGGATATGGATCATACTGCGAGCAGTACTTC.

Notes on this clonotype: Possible read error: a much larger clone is one base away. The CDR3 here is CVSTGTSGSDYEQYF. The CDR3 region has the DNA TGCGTCAGCACCGGGACTAGCGGGTCCGACTACGAGCAGTACTTC. The chain recombines TRBV10-2 with TRBJ2-7; 12 bases align to TRBD2. The CDR3 extends over 15 amino acids. Germline CDR1 and CDR2: WSHSY and SAAADI.

This clonotype showed up just once. Compared with germline, one end of the junction differs, possibly owing to a read error. V is TRBV12-5 and J is TRBJ1-1; D not resolved. CDR1 is LGHNT, CDR2 FRNRAP, per germline. The CDR3 spans 18 residues. CDR3 in amino acids: CVSGLALFGVGGNTEAFF. The CDR3 DNA is TGTGTTAGTGGTTTGGCCCTCTTCGGGGTCGGAGGAAACACTGAAGCTTTCTTT.

This clonotype showed up many times. V and J are TRBV29-1 and TRBJ1-1; D remains unclear. CDR3 length: 13 residues. V was shortened by 7 bases and J by 4 bases, with 16 bases between the two germline ends. Germline V gene data show CDR1 as SQVTM and CDR2 as ANQGSEA. The CDR3 DNA is TGCAGCGGAAAAAGGAGTCGATTCACTGAAGCTTTCTTT. Amino acid sequence: CSGKRSRFTEAFF.

About this clonotype itself: One end of the junction fails to match germline, which may point to a read error. The chain links TRBV29-1 to TRBJ2-1; TRBD1 aligns across 11 bases. The CDR3 covers 15 residues. Germline V gene data show CDR1 as SQVTM and CDR2 as ANQGSEA. The CDR3 region has the DNA TGCAGCGTTACCTACTGGACAGGGGGCTACAATGAGCGGTTCTTC. Translating it yields CSVTYWTGGYNERFF.

The chain joins TRBV20-1 to TRBJ1-5; a weak D match, TRBD1 (5 bases). The CDR3 extends over 11 amino acids. Looked up from germline, CDR1 is DFQATT and CDR2 is SNEGSKA (reference sequence). Trimming took off 6 bases at V and 16 bases at J, with 19 bases between the two ends. The CDR3 DNA follows: TGCAGTGCCCAGGGTTGGGAGCTCCAACATTTT. This translates into CSAQGWELQHF.

This chain connects TRBV29-1 to TRBJ2-5, with TRBD1 as a possible D gene (5 bases). Trimming took 7 bases from V and 2 from J, leaving 23 bases between them. CDR1 SQVTM and CDR2 ANQGSEA come from the germline V gene. The CDR3 covers 16 residues. The CDR3 DNA reads TGCAGCGCCAAGTCCTACATCCAAACAGGTCAAGAGACCCAGTACTTC. Its protein product is CSAKSYIQTGQETQYF. Combining the CDR3 with reference TRBV29-1 and TRBJ2-5 gives the whole variable domain SAVISQKPSRDICQRGTSLTIQCQVDSQVTMMFWYRQQPGQSLTLIATANQGSEATYESGFVIDKFPISRPNLTFSTLTVSNMSPEDSSIYLCSAKSYIQTGQETQYFGPGTRLLVL.

This clonotype has only one observation. A read error may produce the germline difference seen at one junction end. CDR3 amino acids: CASSYLGGSKHEQHF. CDR3 DNA: TGTGCCAGCAGTTACCTTGGCGGGAGTAAGCACGAGCAGCACTTC. The J gene is TRBJ2-7, the V gene TRBV6-2 or TRBV6-3; 7 bases are shared with TRBD2. This CDR3 spans 15 amino acids. Germline V lookup: CDR1 MNHEY, CDR2 SVGEGT.

In its sample, this clonotype was seen many times. This could be a read error, since a much larger clone is one nucleotide away. The gene calls are TRBV6-6 and TRBJ1-1; D gene unclear. This CDR3 spans 12 amino acids. V shed 6 bases and J shed 6 bases, with 11 bases lying between them. Per the germline V gene, CDR1 is MNHNY and CDR2 is SVGAGI (reference sequence). For the CDR3, the DNA is TGTGCCAGCAGACTCCCTGACGCTGAAGCTTTCTTT. The encoded protein is CASRLPDAEAFF.

This clonotype was observed a handful of times. The V gene is TRBV7-8, the J gene TRBJ2-3; TRBD1 or TRBD2 may be the D gene (7 bases each). The germline gives CDR1 SGHVS, CDR2 FQNEAQ. The CDR3 has 14 residues. Trimming stripped 5 bases from V and 5 bases from J, with 14 bases between. The CDR3 here is CASSLRGGIDTQYF. The CDR3 DNA follows: TGTGCCAGCAGCCTCAGGGGGGGTATAGATACGCAGTATTTT.

V gene TRBV6-1 combines with J gene TRBJ2-7, with a possible D match to TRBD1 (5 bases). V was clipped by 7 bases and J by 7 bases, with 14 bases between them. CDR3 size: 12 residues. CDR1 and CDR2 from the germline V gene are MNHNS and SASEGT. Here the CDR3 reads CASKGITSEQYF. CDR3 nucleotides: TGTGCCAGCAAGGGGATCACAAGTGAGCAGTACTTC.